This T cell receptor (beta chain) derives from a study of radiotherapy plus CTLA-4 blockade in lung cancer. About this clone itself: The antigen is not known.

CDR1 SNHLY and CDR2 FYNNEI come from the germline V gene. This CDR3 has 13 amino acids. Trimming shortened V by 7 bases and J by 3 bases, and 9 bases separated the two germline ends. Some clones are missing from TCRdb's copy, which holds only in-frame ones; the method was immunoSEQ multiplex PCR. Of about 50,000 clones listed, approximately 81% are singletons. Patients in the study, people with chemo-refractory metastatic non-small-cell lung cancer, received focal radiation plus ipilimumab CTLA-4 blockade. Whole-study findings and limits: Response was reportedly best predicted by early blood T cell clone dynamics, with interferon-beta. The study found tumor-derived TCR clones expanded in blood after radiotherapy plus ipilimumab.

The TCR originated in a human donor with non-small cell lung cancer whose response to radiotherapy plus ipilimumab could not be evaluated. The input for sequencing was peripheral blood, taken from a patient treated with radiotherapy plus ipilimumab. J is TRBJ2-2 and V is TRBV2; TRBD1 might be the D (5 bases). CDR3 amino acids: CASNQGYTGELFF. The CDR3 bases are TGTGCCAGCAATCAGGGTTACACCGGGGAGCTGTTTTTT.